Shown below are 28 T cell receptor beta chains from a single sample sequenced in a study of blood T cells in healthy people across ages. Primed by a sample-barcoded 5' primer and a J-beta primer mix, a second PCR proceeded for 7 to 11 cycles. TCRdb redid the calling of the 5' RACE reads with MiXCR, one entry per CDR3 protein. Of about 1.8 million distinct CDR3 sequences in the sample, around half are singletons; the top ten hold approximately 2.1%. What was sequenced was blood. These receptors all come from a woman in her thirties or forties in good health.

This clonotype was observed once. The V gene is TRBV5-1, the J gene TRBJ2-7, with 9 nucleotides matching TRBD1. Per germline, CDR1 SGHRS and CDR2 YFSETQ. The trim removed 3 bases at V and 7 bases at J, leaving 5 bases unmatched. The CDR3 is 13 residues long. The DNA of the CDR3 is TGCGCCAGCAGCTGGGACAGGGCGGTAGAGCAGTACTTC. As protein: CASSWDRAVEQYF.

The sample holds a few counts of this clonotype. The J gene is TRBJ1-2, the V gene TRBV7-2, with D unresolved. V lost 5 bases to trimming and J lost 7 bases, with 14 bases between them. Germline CDR1 reads SGHTA; CDR2 reads FQGNSA. The CDR3 runs to 13 residues. The CDR3 protein is CASSPDVMSGYTF. CDR3 bases: TGTGCCAGCAGCCCCGACGTTATGAGTGGCTACACCTTC.

V gene TRBV6-5 combines with J gene TRBJ1-1; D is possibly TRBD1 (5 bases). The CDR3 loop spans 17 amino acids. Germline values: CDR1 MNHEY, CDR2 SVGAGI. The V end was cut by 0 bases, the J end by 2 bases, with 16 bases between. The CDR3 is CASSYSMFGGFNTEAFF. For the CDR3, the DNA is TGTGCCAGCAGTTACTCGATGTTCGGGGGATTTAACACTGAAGCTTTCTTT.

V usage is TRBV28 and J usage is TRBJ2-3, with a possible D match to TRBD1 (5 bases). Germline-derived CDR1 and CDR2 are MDHEN and SYDVKM. The CDR3 totals 14 residues. The V gene lost 7 bases and the J gene lost 5 bases, with 16 bases spanning the gap. The DNA for the CDR3 is TGTGCCAGCACCTTAGATGGGGCTCTAGATACGCAGTATTTT. This codes for CASTLDGALDTQYF.

This chain links TRBV11-2 with TRBJ2-1, with D maybe TRBD1 (6 bases). Germline V CDR1 and CDR2: SGHAT, FQNNGV. The CDR3 totals 16 residues. Trimming cost V 0 bases and J 7 bases, with 16 bases left between them. CDR3 loop: CASSLDQGRGRNEQFF. As DNA, the CDR3 is TGTGCCAGCAGCTTAGATCAGGGCAGGGGTAGGAATGAGCAGTTCTTC.

J is TRBJ2-1 and V is TRBV11-2, with 11 bases that match TRBD2. Germline loops: CDR1 SGHAT, CDR2 FQNNGV. The length of the CDR3 is 16 residues. V gave up 2 bases and J gave up 10 bases; unmatched junction bases: 10. The CDR3 DNA follows: TGTGCCAGCAGCTTATTTATAGCGGGGGGGCTAGAGGAGCAGTTCTTC. Its translation: CASSLFIAGGLEEQFF. Full variable domain (outside the CDR3, taken from reference TRBV11-2 and TRBJ2-1): EAGVAQSPRYKIIEKRQSVAFWCNPISGHATLYWYQQILGQGPKLLIQFQNNGVVDDSQLPKDRFSAERLKGVDSTLKIQPAKLEDSAVYLCASSLFIAGGLEEQFFGPGTRLTVL.

The rearrangement joins TRBV7-2 to TRBJ1-5; no firm D call. The CDR3 runs 13 residues. V was shortened by 3 bases and J by 5 bases, with 8 bases between the two germline ends. Germline V gives CDR1 SGHTA, CDR2 FQGNSA. CDR3 nucleotides: TGTGCCAGCAGCTTCACGGACGATCAGCCCCAGCATTTT. Protein sequence: CASSFTDDQPQHF.

The chain links TRBV10-3 to TRBJ2-1, with 10 positions matching TRBD1. Unmatched junction bases numbered 8, after V lost 4 bases and J lost 8 bases. CDR1 ENHRY and CDR2 SYGVKD come from the germline V gene. CDR3 size: 15 residues. CDR3 region: CAISGGDRGSHEQFF. The CDR3, as DNA: TGTGCCATCAGTGGGGGGGACAGGGGATCGCATGAGCAGTTCTTC.

This clonotype was seen more than once but under ten times. The genes are TRBV20-1 and TRBJ2-6, with D hard to call. The CDR3 extends over 15 amino acids. The ends were cut back, 0 bases at V and 3 bases at J, with 9 bases in the middle. CDR1 and CDR2 from the germline V gene are DFQATT and SNEGSKA (reference sequence). The DNA of the CDR3 is TGCAGTGCTAGAGATAGGCTTGGTGGGGCCAACGTCCTGACTTTC. Translated: CSARDRLGGANVLTF.

This clonotype was seen only a few times. The chain links TRBV28 to TRBJ1-6, with no clear D. CDR3 size: 11 residues. The germline V and J ends were trimmed by 2 bases and 9 bases, with 2 bases remaining between them. Germline lookup yields CDR1 MDHEN and CDR2 SYDVKM. CDR3 in DNA: TGTGCCAGCAGTTTAACTTCACCCCTCCACTTT. It codes for CASSLTSPLHF.

The chain links TRBV29-1 to TRBJ2-7; D is uncertain. V lost 6 bases, J lost 0 bases, and 9 bases lay in between. The CDR3 has 12 residues. Germline V gene sequence: CDR1 SQVTM, CDR2 ANQGSEA. CDR3 protein: CSVRTLSYEQYF. The CDR3 DNA sequence: TGCAGCGTAAGGACCCTCTCCTACGAGCAGTACTTC.

This clonotype showed up just once. J is TRBJ2-1 and V is TRBV28; no clear D. The CDR3 has 15 amino acids. Trimming cost V 6 bases and J 6 bases, with 18 bases left between them. The germline V gene has CDR1 MDHEN and CDR2 SYDVKM. This chain's CDR3 is CASSRTLGSRNEQFF. The DNA of the CDR3 is TGTGCCAGCAGCCGGACCCTAGGTTCCCGCAATGAGCAGTTCTTC.

The chain uses TRBV4-1 and TRBJ1-1; D may be TRBD1 (5 bases). CDR3 size: 15 residues. Deletions cut 3 bases from V and 4 bases from J, with 15 bases between. Germline V gene sequence: CDR1 MGHRA, CDR2 YSYEKL. The CDR3 DNA is TGCGCCAGCAGCCAGTCCCCCAGGGAGAGCACTGAAGCTTTCTTT. This gives the protein CASSQSPRESTEAFF.

The genes are TRBV7-2 and TRBJ2-1, with 8 bases that match TRBD2. With 5 bases clipped from V and 15 bases from J, the junction kept 9 bases outside the gene matches. This CDR3 has 12 amino acids. Germline CDR1 and CDR2: SGHTA and FQGNSA. In DNA, the CDR3 is TGTGCCAGCAGCACGGGCGGGGGGTTGTGGTTCTTC. Its protein product is CASSTGGGLWFF.

This clonotype came up a few times. CDR3 sequence: CASSLNPDRGGWETQYF. CDR3 nucleotide sequence: TGTGCCAGCAGCTTAAACCCTGACAGGGGGGGGTGGGAGACCCAGTACTTC. The V and J genes are TRBV7-2 and TRBJ2-4; 9 bases fit TRBD1. The last part of the DNA fits TRBJ2-5 better; the J call may be wrong. CDR1 is SGHTA and CDR2 is FQGNSA in the germline V gene. The CDR3 runs to 17 residues.

This sequence joins TRBV10-3 and TRBJ2-1; the match to TRBD1 covers 9 bases. This CDR3 spans 16 amino acids. J gave up 4 bases and V 4 bases, and 8 bases lay outside the gene matches. The germline CDR1 and CDR2 sequences are ENHRY and SYGVKD. The CDR3: CAISAADRGTYNEQFF. The CDR3 DNA follows: TGTGCCATCAGTGCAGCGGACAGGGGAACTTACAATGAGCAGTTCTTC.

The V gene is TRBV10-3, the J gene TRBJ2-5; TRBD2 might be the D (5 bases). The CDR3 contains 15 residues. CDR1 and CDR2 (germline): ENHRY, SYGVKD. Trimming took off 6 bases at V and 5 bases at J, with 19 bases between the two ends. CDR3 sequence: CAIRSGMRVFETQYF. DNA for the CDR3: TGTGCCATCAGGTCCGGGATGAGGGTTTTCGAGACCCAGTACTTC.

This clonotype was seen a handful of times. V gene TRBV20-1 combines with J gene TRBJ1-2; D possibly corresponds to TRBD1 (5 bases). This CDR3 is 13 amino acids long. Germline assignment: CDR1 DFQATT and CDR2 SNEGSKA (reference sequence). Trimming took off 5 bases at V and 4 bases at J, with 14 bases between the two ends. The CDR3 nucleotides are TGCAGTGCTCCTCGGGGACTTGGCTATGGCTACACCTTC. Translated, it gives CSAPRGLGYGYTF.

This sequence joins TRBV29-1 and TRBJ1-2, with 12 bases fitting TRBD1. V trimming: 3 bases; J trimming: 3 bases; junction bases outside the gene matches: 2. The CDR3 is made up of 14 amino acids. Germline V gives CDR1 SQVTM, CDR2 ANQGSEA. This CDR3 reads CSVEGTGGDYGYTF. Here the CDR3 DNA reads TGCAGCGTTGAGGGGACAGGGGGCGACTATGGCTACACCTTC.

CDR3 bases: TGTGCCAGCAGCCAGTCCGACAGAAACCAAGAGACCCAGTACTTC. Its protein is CASSQSDRNQETQYF. The chain joins TRBV4-2 to TRBJ2-5; D possibly corresponds to TRBD1 (5 bases). CDR1 LGHNA and CDR2 YNFKEQ come from the germline V gene. This CDR3 is 15 amino acids long. The V end was cut by 3 bases, the J end by 0 bases, with 11 bases between.

This CDR3 reads CASSFVGEAFF. The DNA for the CDR3 is TGTGCCAGCAGCTTTGTCGGGGAGGCTTTCTTT. The chain recombines TRBV7-9 with TRBJ1-1, with unresolved D. From germline, CDR1 is SEHNR and CDR2 FQNEAQ (reference sequence). CDR3 length: 11 amino acids. Trimming removed 3 bases at V and 11 bases at J, with 10 bases between. The full variable domain, its missing parts supplied by reference TRBV7-9 and TRBJ1-1, is DTGVSQNPRHKITKRGQNVTFRCDPISEHNRLYWYRQTLGQGPEFLTYFQNEAQLEKSRLLSDRFSAERPKGSFSTLEIQRTEQGDSAMYLCASSFVGEAFFGQGTRLTVV.

The gene calls are TRBV7-2 and TRBJ1-1; 8 bases are a match to TRBD1. J was trimmed by 3 bases and V by 1 base; bases with no gene match: 13. In germline, CDR1 is SGHTA, CDR2 FQGNSA. The CDR3 sequence is 18 residues long. CDR3: CASSLGRDRRASDTEAFF. In DNA, the CDR3 is TGTGCCAGCAGCTTAGGGCGGGACAGGCGTGCGTCGGACACTGAAGCTTTCTTT. Complete variable domain (other parts from reference TRBV7-2 and TRBJ1-1): GAGVSQSPSNKVTEKGKDVELRCDPISGHTALYWYRQSLGQGLEFLIYFQGNSAPDKSGLPSDRFSAERTGGSVSTLTIQRTQQEDSAVYLCASSLGRDRRASDTEAFFGQGTRLTVV.

This clonotype turned up a few times. The V call is TRBV7-9, the J call TRBJ2-5, with D perhaps TRBD1 (5 bases). Judging by the DNA end, TRBJ2-7 fits better; the J call may be wrong. The germline V gene encodes CDR1 SEHNR and CDR2 FQNEAQ (reference sequence). CDR3 size: 13 residues. CDR3 in DNA: TGTGCCAGCAGCTTAGAGCGCAGGGACGAGCAGTACTTC. This encodes CASSLERRDEQYF.

The CDR3 DNA sequence: TGTGCCAGCAGTGAACGGGCAGGGGAGGTCATATCGGTGGAAAAACTGTTTTTT. It encodes CASSERAGEVISVEKLFF. V gene TRBV6-1 combines with J gene TRBJ1-4, with D possibly being TRBD1 (6 bases). The CDR3 consists of 18 residues. The V gene lost 2 bases and the J gene lost 8 bases, with 24 bases spanning the gap. Germline V gene sequence: CDR1 MNHNS, CDR2 SASEGT.

The sample holds a few counts of this clonotype. CDR3 DNA sequence: TGTGCCAGCAGCCGCGACAGGGCCGATGGCTACACCTTC. Amino acids: CASSRDRADGYTF. The rearrangement joins TRBV7-2 to TRBJ1-2, with 7 positions matching TRBD1. CDR1 is SGHTA, CDR2 FQGNSA, per germline. CDR3 size: 13 residues. V lost 5 bases to trimming and J lost 6 bases; unmatched junction nucleotides: 6.

The gene calls are TRBV12-3 or TRBV12-4 and TRBJ1-2, with D possibly being TRBD1 (6 bases). Trimming left V 7 bases short and J 7 bases short, with 16 bases between. CDR3 length: 13 amino acids. CDR3 coding DNA: TGTGCCAGCATCCGTGGGGGGCTCGGTGGCTACACCTTC. Translation gives CASIRGGLGGYTF.

This clonotype was counted a few times. The rearrangement joins TRBV7-8 to TRBJ2-7, with TRBD2 matching 8 bases. The end of the DNA fits TRBJ2-5 better, so the J call may be wrong. CDR1 and CDR2 (germline): SGHVS, FQNEAQ. CDR3 length: 14 residues. CDR3 protein: CASSLTSERETQYF. CDR3 DNA: TGTGCCAGCAGCTTGACTAGCGAGAGGGAGACCCAGTACTTC.

The chain uses TRBV27 and TRBJ2-5, with D tentatively TRBD1 (7 bases). The CDR3 sequence is 15 residues long. Trimming removed 4 bases at V and 5 bases at J, with 17 bases between. Per the germline V gene, CDR1 is MNHEY and CDR2 is SMNVEV (reference sequence). The CDR3 sequence: CASSSPFRGRETQYF. The CDR3 DNA reads as TGTGCCAGCAGTTCTCCTTTCAGGGGGAGGGAGACCCAGTACTTC.